This T cell receptor beta chain was captured by sequencing in a study of vaccination and CD4 T cells after COVID-19. For the study at large: There were six male and four female convalescents, and two of them were Hispanic. Each participant underwent a two-dose regimen of either the BNT162b2 or the mRNA-1273 vaccine. General study results and limits: Convalescent patient numbers were relatively low, with no early post-infection timepoints.

The treatment denotes: 10-day PBMC culture with coronavirus spike peptide pools or control peptides (ViraFEST assay). With peptide pools, ViraFEST first expanded antigen-specific T cells and afterwards sequenced their TCRs. Cultured CD4+ T-cell DNA underwent Oncomine TCR Beta short-read sequencing. From the PCR reads, TCRdb called clonotypes with MiXCR, one entry per CDR3 protein. The data show approximately 12,000 distinct CDR3 sequences, approximately 52% seen once. In this sample, this clonotype turned up a few times. Antigen unknown. The germline V gene encodes CDR1 WNHNN and CDR2 SYGVQD (reference sequence). The germline V and J ends were trimmed by 2 bases and 0 bases, with 7 bases remaining between them. This CDR3 has 14 residues.

J is TRBJ1-1 and V is TRBV10-1; D possibly corresponds to TRBD1 (5 bases). The source of this sequence is a human donor who had recovered from COVID-19. Sequencing input: CD4+ T cells from blood, cultured in vitro. The CDR3 DNA follows: TGCGCCAGCAGTGAGGACAGCGTGAACACTGAAGCTTTCTTT. This codes for CASSEDSVNTEAFF.